This T cell receptor (beta chain) emerged from a study of OX40 agonist ivuxolimab in advanced cancers. With 6 bases removed from V and 1 base from J, the gap between germline ends came to 13 bases. This CDR3 has 15 residues. Germline CDR1 and CDR2: MNHNS and SASEGT. The protocol was immunoSEQ multiplex PCR, while the TCRdb copy is restricted to in-frame clones and leaves out a portion. The repertoire includes tens of thousands of clones, about 74% of them detected once, and 2.6% sits in the top ten. In regard to this clone: Its antigen is not identified.

Regarding the study as a whole: Undetermined was the antigen specificity of the expanded peripheral T cells.

The sample here was CD4+ or CD8+ T cells sorted from blood, taken in a trial of the OX40 agonist ivuxolimab. J is TRBJ1-5 and V is TRBV6-1, with D tentatively TRBD1 (6 bases). The clonotype comes from an adult with an advanced solid tumor such as melanoma, head and neck, liver or kidney cancer. The CDR3 DNA sequence: TGTGCCAGCAGACAACAGGGCCCCAGCAATCAGCCCCAGCATTTT. Translated, it gives CASRQQGPSNQPQHF.